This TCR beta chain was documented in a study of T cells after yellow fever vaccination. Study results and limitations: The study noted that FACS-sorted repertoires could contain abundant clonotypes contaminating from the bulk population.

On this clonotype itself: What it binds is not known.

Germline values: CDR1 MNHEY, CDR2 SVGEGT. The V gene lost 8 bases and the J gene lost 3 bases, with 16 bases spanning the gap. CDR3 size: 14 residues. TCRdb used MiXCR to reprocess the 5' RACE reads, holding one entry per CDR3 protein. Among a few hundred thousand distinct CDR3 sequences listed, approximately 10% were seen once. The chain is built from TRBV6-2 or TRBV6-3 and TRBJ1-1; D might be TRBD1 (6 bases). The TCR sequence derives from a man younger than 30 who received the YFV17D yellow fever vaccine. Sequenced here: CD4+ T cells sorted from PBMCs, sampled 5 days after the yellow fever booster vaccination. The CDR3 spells CASHHSRGDTEAFF. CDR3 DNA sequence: TGTGCCAGCCACCACAGCAGGGGCGACACTGAAGCTTTCTTT.